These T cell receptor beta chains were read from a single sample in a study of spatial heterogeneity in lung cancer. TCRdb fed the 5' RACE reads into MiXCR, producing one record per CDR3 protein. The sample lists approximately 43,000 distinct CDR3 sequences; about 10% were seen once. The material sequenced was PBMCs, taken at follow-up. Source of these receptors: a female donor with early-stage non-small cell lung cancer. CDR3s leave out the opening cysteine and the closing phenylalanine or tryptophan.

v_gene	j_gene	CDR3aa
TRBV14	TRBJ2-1	ASSLMGGGKYNEQF
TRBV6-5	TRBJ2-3	ASSYSGLAGETQY
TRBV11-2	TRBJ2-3	ASSLRSSGFVQGSPTDTQY
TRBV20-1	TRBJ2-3	SAREFSRADTQY
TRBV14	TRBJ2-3	ASSPNTAWGTDTQY
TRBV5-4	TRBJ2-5	ASSLGTSGGVQETQY
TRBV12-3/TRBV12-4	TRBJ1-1	ASSLGLGGNTEAF
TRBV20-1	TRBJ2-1	SATTSGGNEQF
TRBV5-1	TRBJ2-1	ASSLEVGQEQF
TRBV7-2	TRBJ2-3	ASSLGGGSQNTQY
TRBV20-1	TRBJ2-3	SARDVRGAPTDTQY
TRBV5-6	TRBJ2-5	ASSHRQDRQETQY
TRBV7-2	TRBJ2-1	ASSSYGTYNEQF
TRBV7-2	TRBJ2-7	ASSLGGGLAYEQY